These T cell receptor beta chains were read from a single sample in a study of cytomegalovirus exposure and HLA in healthy donors. Here immunoSEQ multiplex PCR was the method, and the copy in TCRdb shows in-frame clones only, minus some. The sample lists approximately 120,000 clones; 81% were seen once. Sequenced sample: PBMCs. These receptors all come from a man younger than 35 in good health and CMV-seropositive. Each CDR3 is given with its conserved first and last residue. Fields, in order: J gene, V gene, CDR3 protein.

>TRBJ2-7|TRBV27
CASSEALASSYEQYF
>TRBJ1-1|TRBV14
CASSQEQNTEAFF
>TRBJ2-3|TRBV9
CASSVGSGIGADTQYF
>TRBJ1-6|TRBV6-5
CASSYTRQVINSPLHF
>TRBJ2-1|TRBV4-3
CASSQELAGSSYNEQFF
>TRBJ1-1|TRBV6-6
CASTLGAEAFF
>TRBJ1-5|TRBV28
CASSLDSPNQPQHF
>TRBJ1-4|TRBV4-1
CASSSHATNEKLFF
>TRBJ2-5|TRBV7-8
CASSLEGGLADQETQYF
>TRBJ1-1|TRBV18
CASSYIEGVSTEAFF
>TRBJ1-2|TRBV7-2
CASSLAAGSNYGYTF
>TRBJ2-3|TRBV6-5
CASSRTSGSTDTQYF
>TRBJ2-6|TRBV9
CASSVVPHQTGAGANVLTF
>TRBJ2-2|TRBV7-9
CASSSQLAWDTGELFF
>TRBJ2-3|TRBV6-5
CASSYGGIADTQYF
>TRBJ1-1|TRBV6-1
CASSEGTGGGTEAFF
>TRBJ1-6|TRBV19
CASSSVEVSPLHF
>TRBJ1-5|TRBV6-6
CASSDRGELNQPQHF
>TRBJ2-7|TRBV6-5
CASSYGREYEQYF
>TRBJ1-6|TRBV6-5
CASSYEGRGPSLHF
>TRBJ1-3|TRBV29-1
CSVYEGWEAGNTIYF
>TRBJ2-1|TRBV9
CASSAYTGESSYNEQFF
>TRBJ1-5|TRBV4-1
CASSPGAMIDRDSGGLQPQHF
>TRBJ2-1|TRBV4-3
CASSQRWRGGHDEQFF
>TRBJ1-2|TRBV4-3
CASSQSLSGDGYTF
>TRBJ2-7|TRBV4-1
CASSQDRGEYEQYF
>TRBJ2-3|TRBV27
CASSLSGRTRTDTQYF
>TRBJ2-7|TRBV27
CASSSGTSGYFQAEQYF
>TRBJ2-7|TRBV7-9
CSSSLGGRGGYEQYF
>TRBJ1-1|TRBV19
CATYRGRLTEAFF
>TRBJ1-4|TRBV29-1
CSVLRGLNEKLFF
>TRBJ2-5|TRBV9
CASSVVPEPGETQYF
>TRBJ2-2|TRBV15
CATPGQGGTGELFF
>TRBJ2-7|TRBV14
CASSQETSGPPYEQYF